The rows below give T cell receptor beta chains drawn from one sample of a study of PD-1 blockade in classical Hodgkin lymphoma. Repertoires were generated with immunoSEQ multiplex PCR, while TCRdb's copy carries only in-frame clones and drops some. This table has thousands of clones, roughly 71% appearing once. The input for sequencing was peripheral blood mononuclear cells (PBMCs), taken before the second cycle of nivolumab. These receptors were obtained from a human donor with classical Hodgkin lymphoma. CDR3s include the opening cysteine and the closing phenylalanine or tryptophan. The order of the fields is CDR3 DNA, CDR3 protein, D gene, J gene, clone size, V gene. D genes are given only for firm matches. The size entry is marked missing in some rows and otherwise reads once, few, many or a size class.

CDR3 DNA: TGTGCCAGCAGTGACTCACGGGGACAGTCTTCCTACGAGCAGTACTTC
CDR3 protein: CASSDSRGQSSYEQYF
D gene: TRBD1
J gene: TRBJ2-7
clone size: NA
V gene: TRBV6-4

CDR3 DNA: TGTGCCTGGAGTGTGGTCCAGGGCTCTGGAAACACCATATATTTT
CDR3 protein: CAWSVVQGSGNTIYF
D gene: NA
J gene: TRBJ1-3
clone size: NA
V gene: TRBV30

CDR3 DNA: TGTGCCAGCAGCTCCTCTTCGTTATGGTTTGCTAACAATGAGCAGTTCTTC
CDR3 protein: CASSSSSLWFANNEQFF
D gene: NA
J gene: TRBJ2-1
clone size: NA
V gene: TRBV5-6

CDR3 DNA: TGTGCCAGCAGTTTATGGCAGGCAGGGGAAGAGACCCAGTACTTC
CDR3 protein: CASSLWQAGEETQYF
D gene: NA
J gene: TRBJ2-5
clone size: NA
V gene: TRBV28

CDR3 DNA: TGTGCCAGCAGCTTAACGGGGGGGAGCACAGATACGCAGTATTTT
CDR3 protein: CASSLTGGSTDTQYF
D gene: TRBD2
J gene: TRBJ2-3
clone size: NA
V gene: TRBV7-2

CDR3 DNA: TGTGCCAGCTCACGAAATTCGGCGGAAGAGACCCAGTACTTC
CDR3 protein: CASSRNSAEETQYF
D gene: NA
J gene: TRBJ2-5
clone size: NA
V gene: TRBV18

CDR3 DNA: TGTGCTAGTGGTTTGGTTTCCTTACTCGAGCAGTACTTC
CDR3 protein: CASGLVSLLEQYF
D gene: NA
J gene: TRBJ2-7
clone size: NA
V gene: TRBV12-5

CDR3 DNA: TGTGCCAGCAGCCCACCGGGACTAGCCTACAATGAGCAGTTCTTC
CDR3 protein: CASSPPGLAYNEQFF
D gene: TRBD2
J gene: TRBJ2-1
clone size: once
V gene: TRBV7-2

CDR3 DNA: TGTGCCAGCAGCCCGCTCAGGGCGAGTCGGGAAAACACCATATATTTT
CDR3 protein: CASSPLRASRENTIYF
D gene: NA
J gene: TRBJ1-3
clone size: NA
V gene: TRBV7-6

CDR3 DNA: TGTGCCAGCTCACCACCGCATCTCGAACGGGACAGGGACGGCTACACCTTC
CDR3 protein: CASSPPHLERDRDGYTF
D gene: TRBD1
J gene: TRBJ1-2
clone size: NA
V gene: TRBV18

CDR3 DNA: TGTGCCAGCAGCCCCCGTCCCGGCAATGAGCAGTTCTTC
CDR3 protein: CASSPRPGNEQFF
D gene: NA
J gene: TRBJ2-1
clone size: NA
V gene: TRBV14

CDR3 DNA: TGCGCCAGCAGCTCGCAGGGGCCCACGAACACTGAAGCTTTCTTT
CDR3 protein: CASSSQGPTNTEAFF
D gene: NA
J gene: TRBJ1-1
clone size: NA
V gene: TRBV5-1

CDR3 DNA: TGTGCCAGCAGCGGGGGAGGGTTTAGTCAGCCCCAGCATTTT
CDR3 protein: CASSGGGFSQPQHF
D gene: NA
J gene: TRBJ1-5
clone size: NA
V gene: TRBV28

CDR3 DNA: TGTGCCAGCAGCTCCGGGCAGAAAAATGAAAAACTGTTTTTT
CDR3 protein: CASSSGQKNEKLFF
D gene: NA
J gene: TRBJ1-4
clone size: NA
V gene: TRBV28

CDR3 DNA: TGTGCCAACAGCGTTTCCCAGGTTTGGGAGACCCAGTACTTC
CDR3 protein: CANSVSQVWETQYF
D gene: NA
J gene: TRBJ2-5
clone size: NA
V gene: TRBV9

CDR3 DNA: TGTGCCAGCAGCTGGAGTTCGGGACAGGGGAGGAATGAGCAGTTCTTC
CDR3 protein: CASSWSSGQGRNEQFF
D gene: TRBD1
J gene: TRBJ2-1
clone size: NA
V gene: TRBV11-1

CDR3 DNA: TGTGCCAGCTGGTGGGCCAGAACACCGAACACTGAAGCTTTCTTT
CDR3 protein: CASWWARTPNTEAFF
D gene: NA
J gene: TRBJ1-1
clone size: NA
V gene: TRBV6-1

CDR3 DNA: TGTGCCAGCAGCCTTGGGTCAGGGCAAGAGACCCAGTACTTC
CDR3 protein: CASSLGSGQETQYF
D gene: NA
J gene: TRBJ2-5
clone size: NA
V gene: TRBV7-9

CDR3 DNA: TGTGCCAGCAGGAGGGGGGATAGCTCTGGAAACACCATATATTTT
CDR3 protein: CASRRGDSSGNTIYF
D gene: NA
J gene: TRBJ1-3
clone size: NA
V gene: TRBV5-5

CDR3 DNA: TGTGCCTGCCTCGCGGAGGGTGGTTACGAGCAGTACTTC
CDR3 protein: CACLAEGGYEQYF
D gene: NA
J gene: TRBJ2-7
clone size: NA
V gene: TRBV30

CDR3 DNA: TGTGCCACACCGGGGATGAACACTGAAGCTTTCTTT
CDR3 protein: CATPGMNTEAFF
D gene: NA
J gene: TRBJ1-1
clone size: NA
V gene: TRBV6-1

CDR3 DNA: TGTGCCAGTAGTATCCTAGGGGGCAGACAGCCCCAGCATTTT
CDR3 protein: CASSILGGRQPQHF
D gene: TRBD1
J gene: TRBJ1-5
clone size: NA
V gene: TRBV19

CDR3 DNA: TGCAGTGCCAGACTAGGCTATGAGCAGTTCTTC
CDR3 protein: CSARLGYEQFF
D gene: NA
J gene: TRBJ2-1
clone size: NA
V gene: TRBV20-1

CDR3 DNA: TGCGCCAGCAGCCCGGACAGGGGACCCTACGAGCAGTACTTC
CDR3 protein: CASSPDRGPYEQYF
D gene: TRBD1
J gene: TRBJ2-7
clone size: NA
V gene: TRBV5-1

CDR3 DNA: TGTGCCAGCAGCCTACGGGGACAGGGGGCGAATGAGCAGTTCTTC
CDR3 protein: CASSLRGQGANEQFF
D gene: TRBD1
J gene: TRBJ2-1
clone size: NA
V gene: TRBV7-2

CDR3 DNA: TGTGCCACCAGCAGAGGCGGTGCGGCTCAGCCCCAGCATTTT
CDR3 protein: CATSRGGAAQPQHF
D gene: NA
J gene: TRBJ1-5
clone size: NA
V gene: TRBV15

CDR3 DNA: TGTGCCAGCAGCGTAGGGGGCGTTCTTACTGAAGCTTTCTTT
CDR3 protein: CASSVGGVLTEAFF
D gene: NA
J gene: TRBJ1-1
clone size: NA
V gene: TRBV9

CDR3 DNA: TGCAGCGCCCTGGGGGGGGGTCCTTCCTACAATGAGCAGTTCTTC
CDR3 protein: CSALGGGPSYNEQFF
D gene: TRBD2
J gene: TRBJ2-1
clone size: NA
V gene: TRBV29-1

CDR3 DNA: TGCGCCAGCAGCCCCCGGACAGGGGGCGTTTCCCGCACAGATACGCAGTATTTT
CDR3 protein: CASSPRTGGVSRTDTQYF
D gene: TRBD1
J gene: TRBJ2-3
clone size: NA
V gene: TRBV5-1

CDR3 DNA: TGTGCCAGCAGTTTATTTAAGGGGAGTGAGCAGTTCTTC
CDR3 protein: CASSLFKGSEQFF
D gene: NA
J gene: TRBJ2-1
clone size: NA
V gene: TRBV27

CDR3 DNA: TGCGCCAGCAGCCCCGAGGACAGTATGAACACTGAAGCTTTCTTT
CDR3 protein: CASSPEDSMNTEAFF
D gene: NA
J gene: TRBJ1-1
clone size: NA
V gene: TRBV5-1

CDR3 DNA: TGTGCCAGCAGCTTTGGCCGGGGCTCCTACAATGAGCAGTTCTTC
CDR3 protein: CASSFGRGSYNEQFF
D gene: NA
J gene: TRBJ2-1
clone size: once
V gene: TRBV11-3

CDR3 DNA: TGTGCCAGCTCACCACGGAGCCAGGGATTTTACAATGAGCAGTTCTTC
CDR3 protein: CASSPRSQGFYNEQFF
D gene: NA
J gene: TRBJ2-1
clone size: NA
V gene: TRBV18

CDR3 DNA: TGTGCCAGCAGGCTAGGATTGTGGGGGTTGTCTATGGGAAACACCATATATTTT
CDR3 protein: CASRLGLWGLSMGNTIYF
D gene: NA
J gene: TRBJ1-3
clone size: NA
V gene: TRBV28

CDR3 DNA: TGTGCCAGCAGTTACCCCCGGACAGGGGGGAATTCACCCCTCCACTTT
CDR3 protein: CASSYPRTGGNSPLHF
D gene: TRBD1
J gene: TRBJ1-6
clone size: few
V gene: TRBV6-6

CDR3 DNA: TGTGCCAGCAGGGACAGGGGAGGTCAGCCCCAGCATTTT
CDR3 protein: CASRDRGGQPQHF
D gene: TRBD1
J gene: TRBJ1-5
clone size: NA
V gene: TRBV28

CDR3 DNA: TGCGCCAGCAGCCAAGAAGGCGGAACCTACGAGCAGTACTTC
CDR3 protein: CASSQEGGTYEQYF
D gene: NA
J gene: TRBJ2-7
clone size: NA
V gene: TRBV4-3

CDR3 DNA: TGTGCCAGCAGCCAAGAGAGAGTAAGAGGCACTGAAGCTTTCTTT
CDR3 protein: CASSQERVRGTEAFF
D gene: NA
J gene: TRBJ1-1
clone size: NA
V gene: TRBV14

CDR3 DNA: TGCGCCAGCAGCTTGCCAGGGGAAAGTCAGCCCCAGCATTTT
CDR3 protein: CASSLPGESQPQHF
D gene: NA
J gene: TRBJ1-5
clone size: NA
V gene: TRBV5-1

CDR3 DNA: TGTGCTAGCAGCGGGGACTCCCTAGGGACCCAGTACTTC
CDR3 protein: CASSGDSLGTQYF
D gene: TRBD2
J gene: TRBJ2-5
clone size: few
V gene: TRBV7-7

CDR3 DNA: TGCGCCAGCAGCCAAGATGAAGGGCTCTACGAGCAGTACTTC
CDR3 protein: CASSQDEGLYEQYF
D gene: NA
J gene: TRBJ2-7
clone size: NA
V gene: TRBV4-1

CDR3 DNA: TGTGCCAGCTCACAACGGACAGGGGTTGGGCAGTACTTC
CDR3 protein: CASSQRTGVGQYF
D gene: TRBD1
J gene: TRBJ2-7
clone size: NA
V gene: TRBV18

CDR3 DNA: TGTGCCAGTAGTATAAGTAGCGGGAGCTTAGAGACCCAGTACTTC
CDR3 protein: CASSISSGSLETQYF
D gene: TRBD2
J gene: TRBJ2-5
clone size: once
V gene: TRBV19

CDR3 DNA: TGTGCCAGCAGGCCCGGGACAGGGGGCTCATATGGCTACACCTTC
CDR3 protein: CASRPGTGGSYGYTF
D gene: TRBD1
J gene: TRBJ1-2
clone size: NA
V gene: TRBV28

CDR3 DNA: TGTGCCAGCAGCGTCTCGGCAGACTCGAACACTGAAGCTTTCTTT
CDR3 protein: CASSVSADSNTEAFF
D gene: NA
J gene: TRBJ1-1
clone size: NA
V gene: TRBV9

CDR3 DNA: TGTGCCACCAATGGTCAGCCTAATGAAAAACTGTTTTTT
CDR3 protein: CATNGQPNEKLFF
D gene: NA
J gene: TRBJ1-4
clone size: NA
V gene: TRBV15

CDR3 DNA: TGTGCCAGCAGTTTAGCCGGGAGCTACAATGAGCAGTTCTTC
CDR3 protein: CASSLAGSYNEQFF
D gene: NA
J gene: TRBJ2-1
clone size: NA
V gene: TRBV27

CDR3 DNA: TGTGCCAGTGAGGGGGTTGGAAAACTGTTTTTT
CDR3 protein: CASEGVGKLFF
D gene: NA
J gene: TRBJ1-4
clone size: NA
V gene: TRBV2

CDR3 DNA: TGTGCCAGCAGTTCCCCGGCAGGGGGCTACGAGAAGGGCTACACCTTC
CDR3 protein: CASSSPAGGYEKGYTF
D gene: TRBD1
J gene: TRBJ1-2
clone size: NA
V gene: TRBV28

CDR3 DNA: TGTGCCAGCAGCCAAGATATCGGGGCGCGGGGCTACACCTTC
CDR3 protein: CASSQDIGARGYTF
D gene: NA
J gene: TRBJ1-2
clone size: few
V gene: TRBV14

CDR3 DNA: TGTGCCAGCAGCTTAACGGGGCAGGGGCCTGGAGATACGCAGTATTTT
CDR3 protein: CASSLTGQGPGDTQYF
D gene: NA
J gene: TRBJ2-3
clone size: NA
V gene: TRBV7-3